A selection of T cell receptor beta chains follows, all from one sample in a study of vaccination effects on CD4 cells after COVID-19. Profiling relied on immunoSEQ multiplex PCR, and the TCRdb table lists in-frame clones only, not all of them. The profile shows 45,000 to 70,000 clones, around 76% of them singletons. Their antigens are not known. Source: CD4+ T cells from PBMCs cultured with HIV peptides, taken before COVID-19 vaccination. These receptors all come from a human donor who had a prior SARS-CoV-2 infection. Both conserved end residues are part of each CDR3. The D gene is left open where the match is weak. Clone size is not always given. Where it is, it says once, few, many or a class for expanded clones.

j_call,clone_size,v_call,d_call,cdr3_aa,cdr3_nt
TRBJ2-6,.,TRBV19,TRBD1,CASSGTAHSGANVLTF,TGTGCCAGTAGCGGGACAGCCCACTCTGGGGCCAACGTCCTGACTTTC
TRBJ2-1,.,TRBV5-6,.,CASSLAGGEWRNEQFF,TGTGCCAGCAGCTTGGCCGGGGGAGAGTGGAGGAATGAGCAGTTCTTC
TRBJ1-1,once,TRBV5-4,.,CASSLDRATEAFF,TGTGCCAGCAGCTTGGACAGGGCCACTGAAGCTTTCTTT
TRBJ2-7,.,TRBV15,TRBD1,CATRPLGSTGYEQYF,TGTGCCACCAGGCCCTTAGGATCGACAGGGTACGAGCAGTACTTC
TRBJ2-5,.,TRBV15,.,CATSRGQETQYF,TGTGCCACCAGCAGAGGACAAGAGACCCAGTACTTC
TRBJ2-1,.,TRBV7-3,TRBD2,CASSSASGRAISEQFF,TGTGCCAGCAGCTCAGCTAGCGGGAGGGCGATAAGTGAGCAGTTCTTC
TRBJ2-5,once,TRBV12-3/TRBV12-4,.,CASSYSGQETQYF,TGTGCCAGCAGTTATAGCGGACAAGAGACCCAGTACTTC
TRBJ1-3,.,TRBV23-1,.,CARAQKDRNTIYF,TGCGCCAGAGCCCAAAAAGACAGAAACACCATATATTTT
TRBJ2-5,.,TRBV6-2/TRBV6-3,.,CASSYSETNQETQYF,TGTGCCAGCAGTTACTCCGAGACTAACCAAGAGACCCAGTACTTC
TRBJ1-5,few,TRBV15,.,CATSTNLVGGIRNQPQHF,TGTGCCACCAGTACGAACCTAGTGGGGGGAATACGCAATCAGCCCCAGCATTTT
TRBJ1-6,once,TRBV6-5,.,CASSSIDRSPLHF,TGTGCCAGCAGTTCAATTGATCGTTCACCCCTCCACTTT
TRBJ2-2,.,TRBV25-1,TRBD2,CASKGLAGGQNTGELFF,TGTGCCAGCAAAGGACTAGCGGGAGGTCAGAACACCGGGGAGCTGTTTTTT
TRBJ1-6,.,TRBV7-2,.,CASSLAISYNSPLHF,TGTGCCAGCAGCTTAGCTATTTCCTATAATTCACCCCTCCACTTT
TRBJ2-5,.,TRBV6-1,.,CASSEAGGASYQETQYF,TGTGCCAGCAGTGAAGCAGGAGGGGCATCGTACCAAGAGACCCAGTACTTC
TRBJ2-5,.,TRBV7-2,TRBD2,CASSIGGRAFKTQYF,TGTGCCAGCAGCATTGGGGGGAGGGCCTTTAAGACCCAGTACTTC